This T cell receptor (beta chain) is drawn from a study of glioma-infiltrating T cells after dendritic cell vaccination. V gave up 5 bases and J gave up 2 bases, with 16 bases separating them. Germline-derived CDR1 and CDR2 are SGHVS and FQNEAQ. The CDR3 has 15 amino acids. Sequencing used immunoSEQ multiplex PCR; TCRdb keeps in-frame clones, though not all of them. The table includes about 87,000 clones, about 90% detected once. The sequencing used blood, collected before dendritic cell vaccination. The receptor was isolated from a human donor with glioblastoma. The genes are TRBV7-8 and TRBJ2-7; a possible D gene is TRBD2 (6 bases). CDR3 protein: CASSQGWGVPYEQYF. The CDR3 DNA follows: TGTGCCAGCAGCCAAGGTTGGGGGGTTCCCTACGAGCAGTACTTC.